This note documents a single TCR beta chain sequence. The target of this receptor is not known. The sample holds no much larger clone one base away, and base qualities are not on file. These data come from a study of T cell repertoires in cytomegalovirus infection (dated by TCRdb to between 2018 and 2021). About the study as a whole: Alongside well-studied HLA-B-restricted epitopes, the peptide stimulations were aimed at recently identified HLA-C-restricted CMV epitopes, whose presentation resists viral immunomodulation. Because public TCR beta signatures pointed to carriage of CMV infection together with the matching HLA type, the HLA type of each donor mattered for the analysis. The investigation overall reported the following: In both this cohort and an independent cohort of some 380 donors, the cumulative frequency of public TCR beta family members distinguished carriers of CMV infection plus the relevant HLA type. In the ex vivo response, HLA-C-restricted CMV-specific TCR beta clonotypes were dominant, and in two of eight donors the single most frequent clonotype came from this HLA-C-restricted group.

Sequencer: Illumina HiSeq 1500. TCRdb passed the public sequencing reads through fastp at Q25 and MiXCR, retaining productive beta sequences. CDR3 protein sequences are deduplicated, and each keeps its most common genes and DNA. The sample table holds around 800,000 distinct CDR3 sequences, of which approximately 32% were seen once. The leading ten clones occupy 9.5% to 15% of the sample. From its cysteine to its phenylalanine, the CDR3 spans 19 amino acids. The CDR3 DNA has 57 bases and is translated from base 1. V is pruned by 4 bases and J by 3 bases, leaving 11 bases of the junction without a gene match. In the germline V gene, CDR1 corresponds to KGHDR and CDR2 to SFDVKD. Interpreted using the paper, the treatment or condition label stands for: in vitro stimulation with specific CMV peptide epitopes to enrich CMV-specific T cells.

Material: cultured CD8+ T cells from PBMCs, obtained from culture after CMV antigen stimulation. This clonotype was obtained from a human donor in good health (CMV status not recorded). Some clones in this sample may be carry-over from other donors' samples. Recombination linked TRBV24-1 to TRBJ2-1; TRBD2 matches 13 bases in the middle. The DNA sequence is as follows: TGTGCCACCAGTGAGATCGGACTAGCGGGGGTCTTAAACTACAATGAGCAGTTCTTC. Translated, this is CATSEIGLAGVLNYNEQFF.